Here is one T cell receptor (beta chain) with its context. Its specificity is unknown. The source of the sample is a study of Ad26.COV2.S vaccination and SARS-CoV-2 variants. The data were produced by immunoSEQ multiplex PCR, yet TCRdb's version contains in-frame clones alone and is incomplete. Among under 400,000 clones listed, around 90% were seen once. The germline CDR1 and CDR2 sequences are SQVTM and ANQGSEA. The V gene lost 8 bases and the J gene lost 0 bases, with 28 bases spanning the gap. The CDR3 sequence is 19 residues long. Treatment here: roughly 20 received Ad26.COV2.S at low or high dose, single or two shots; 5 received placebo; per-sample allocation not given. On day 63 after the first injection, vaccine and placebo recipients gave samples. Study-wide points: Using TCR breadth and depth analyses may have led to underestimated total T cell responses. Those who received the vaccine showed greater spike-specific TCR breadth than those given placebo. Vaccine and placebo recipients had similar non-spike TCR breadth.

The gene calls are TRBV29-1 and TRBJ1-4, with D hard to call. The sequencing used peripheral blood, collected in a trial of Ad26.COV2.S vaccine versus placebo. The sequence was collected from a person aged 18-60 years who received the Ad26.COV2.S COVID-19 vaccine or a placebo. The CDR3 reads CSSNTSRRRAQPTNEKLFF. DNA of the CDR3: TGCAGCAGCAACACCAGCCGAAGGAGGGCCCAACCAACTAATGAAAAACTGTTTTTT.